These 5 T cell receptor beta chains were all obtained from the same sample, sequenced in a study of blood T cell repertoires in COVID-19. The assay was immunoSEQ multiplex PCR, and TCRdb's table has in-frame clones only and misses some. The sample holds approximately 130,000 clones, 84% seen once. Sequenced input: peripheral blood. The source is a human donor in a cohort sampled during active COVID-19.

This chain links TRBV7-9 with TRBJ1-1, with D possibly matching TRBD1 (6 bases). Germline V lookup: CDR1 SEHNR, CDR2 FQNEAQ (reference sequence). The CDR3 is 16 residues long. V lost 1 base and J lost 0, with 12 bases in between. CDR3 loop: CASSLGGGGVNTEAFF. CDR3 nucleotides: TGTGCCAGCAGCTTAGGTGGAGGGGGGGTGAACACTGAAGCTTTCTTT.

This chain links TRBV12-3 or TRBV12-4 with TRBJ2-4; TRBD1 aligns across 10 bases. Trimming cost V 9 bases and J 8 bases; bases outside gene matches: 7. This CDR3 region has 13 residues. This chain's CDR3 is CAREGQGNYIQYF. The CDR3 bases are TGTGCCAGAGAGGGACAGGGGAACTACATTCAGTACTTC.

CDR3 sequence: CASSKRLREQPSNQPQHF. DNA of the CDR3: TGTGCCAGCAGCAAAAGACTCCGGGAACAGCCTAGCAATCAGCCCCAGCATTTT. V is TRBV21-1 and J is TRBJ1-5. TRBV21-1 is marked as a pseudogene. The CDR3 runs to 18 residues.

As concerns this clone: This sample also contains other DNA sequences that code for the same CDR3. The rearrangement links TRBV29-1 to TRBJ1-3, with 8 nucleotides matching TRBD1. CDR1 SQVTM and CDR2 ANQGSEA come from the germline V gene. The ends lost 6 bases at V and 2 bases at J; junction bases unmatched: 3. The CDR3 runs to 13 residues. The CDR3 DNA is TGCAGCGTCTCGGACAGGGCTGGAAACACCATATATTTT. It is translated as CSVSDRAGNTIYF.

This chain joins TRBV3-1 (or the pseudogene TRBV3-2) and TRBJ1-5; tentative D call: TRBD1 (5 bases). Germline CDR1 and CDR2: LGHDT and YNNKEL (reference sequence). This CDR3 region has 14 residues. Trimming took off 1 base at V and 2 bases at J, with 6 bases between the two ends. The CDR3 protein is CASSQGRGNQPQHF. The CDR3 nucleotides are TGTGCCAGCAGCCAAGGCAGGGGCAATCAGCCCCAGCATTTT.